The source of this T cell receptor (beta chain) is a study of cytomegalovirus exposure and HLA in healthy donors. With respect to this clone: Antigen: not known.

J gave up 3 bases and V 4 bases, and 7 bases lay outside the gene matches. The CDR3 spans 15 residues. Germline loops: CDR1 MNHEY, CDR2 SMNVEV (reference sequence). 60 Vbeta and 13 Jbeta primers were used in PCR. Generated by immunoSEQ multiplex PCR, the TCRdb table keeps only in-frame clones and is missing some. This table has about 110,000 clones, over 65% appearing once. Study findings and constraints: Per a later analysis, 16,951 TCR beta sequences showed association with HLA alleles at 0.05 false discovery rate. A later analysis showed HLA-associated TCR beta chains outstripping equally common others in clonal expansion. The study put some 150 TCR beta chains on its list as cytomegalovirus-associated.

Donors likely had unrecorded immune exposures despite being nominally healthy when sampled. The J gene is TRBJ1-2, the V gene TRBV27; 8 bases map to TRBD1. The origin of this receptor is a man under 40 in good health and CMV-seropositive. The sequencing sample was made of PBMCs. CDR3 sequence (DNA): TGTGCCAGCAGTTGGGGGACAGGAGAGTACTATGGCTACACCTTC. It codes for CASSWGTGEYYGYTF.